This TCR beta chain was sequenced during a study of Ad26.COV2.S vaccination and SARS-CoV-2 variants. The CDR3 sequence is 14 residues long. From germline, CDR1 is MDHEN and CDR2 SYDVKM. V shed 4 bases and J shed 0 bases, with 8 bases lying between them. Measured with immunoSEQ multiplex PCR; TCRdb has only the in-frame clones, and not every one. The data contain about half a million clones, about 88% of them singletons. Treatment indicated: 19 received Ad26.COV2.S at low or high dose, single or two shots; roughly 5 received placebo; per-sample allocation not given. After the first vaccine or placebo injection, samples were drawn on day 63.

The sequences come from peripheral blood, collected in a trial of Ad26.COV2.S vaccine versus placebo. The clonotype was recovered from a person aged 18 to 59 who received the Ad26.COV2.S COVID-19 vaccine or a placebo. The chain carries TRBV28 and TRBJ2-3, with D uncertain. The DNA for the CDR3 is TGTGCCAGCAGTTCTACGACTAGCACAGATACGCAGTATTTT. This codes for CASSSTTSTDTQYF.